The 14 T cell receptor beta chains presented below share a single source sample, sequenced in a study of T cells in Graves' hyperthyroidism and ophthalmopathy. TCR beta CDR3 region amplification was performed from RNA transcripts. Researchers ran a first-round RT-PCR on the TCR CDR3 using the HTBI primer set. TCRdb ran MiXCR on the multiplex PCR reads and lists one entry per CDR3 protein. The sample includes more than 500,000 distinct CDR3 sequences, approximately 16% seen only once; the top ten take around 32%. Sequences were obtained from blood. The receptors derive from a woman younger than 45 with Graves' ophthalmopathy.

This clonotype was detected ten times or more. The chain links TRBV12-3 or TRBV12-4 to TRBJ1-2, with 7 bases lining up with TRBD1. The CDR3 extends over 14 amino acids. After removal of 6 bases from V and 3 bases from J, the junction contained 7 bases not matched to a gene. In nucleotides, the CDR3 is TGTGCCAGCAGACAGACAGGGTCCGACTATGGCTACACCTTC. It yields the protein CASRQTGSDYGYTF.

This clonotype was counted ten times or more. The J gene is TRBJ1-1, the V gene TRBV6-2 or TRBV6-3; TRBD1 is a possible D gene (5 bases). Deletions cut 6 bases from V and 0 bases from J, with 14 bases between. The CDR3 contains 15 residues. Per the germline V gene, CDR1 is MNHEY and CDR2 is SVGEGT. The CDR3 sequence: CASRVWDQVNTEAFF. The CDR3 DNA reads TGTGCCAGCAGGGTTTGGGACCAAGTGAACACTGAAGCTTTCTTT.

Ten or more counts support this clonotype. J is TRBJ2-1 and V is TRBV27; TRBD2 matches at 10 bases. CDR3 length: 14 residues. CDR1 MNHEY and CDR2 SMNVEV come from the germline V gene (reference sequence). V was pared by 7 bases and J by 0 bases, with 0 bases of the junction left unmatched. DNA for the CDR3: TGTGCCAGCACTAGCGGGAGCTCCTACAATGAGCAGTTCTTC. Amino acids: CASTSGSSYNEQFF.

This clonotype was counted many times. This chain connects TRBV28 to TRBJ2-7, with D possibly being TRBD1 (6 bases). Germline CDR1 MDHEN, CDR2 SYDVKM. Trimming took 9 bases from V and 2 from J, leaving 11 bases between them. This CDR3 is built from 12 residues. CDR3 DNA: TGTGCCAGTATGGACAGTCCCTACGAGCAGTACTTC. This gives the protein CASMDSPYEQYF.

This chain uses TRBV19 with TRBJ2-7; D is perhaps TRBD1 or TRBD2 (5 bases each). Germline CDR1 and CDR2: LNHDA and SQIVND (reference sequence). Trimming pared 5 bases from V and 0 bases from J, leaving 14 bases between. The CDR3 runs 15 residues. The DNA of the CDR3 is TGTGCCAGTAGTTTCCCGGGACGGACCTCCTACGAGCAGTACTTC. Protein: CASSFPGRTSYEQYF.

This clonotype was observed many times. CDR3 in DNA: TGCAGTGCCCCATCAGTCAGCGGACCCTACGAGCAGTACTTC. Translating gives CSAPSVSGPYEQYF. This chain uses TRBV20-1 with TRBJ2-7, with D perhaps matching TRBD2 (5 bases). This CDR3 spans 14 amino acids. The V gene lost 6 bases and the J gene lost 2 bases, with 17 bases spanning the gap. Germline values: CDR1 DFQATT, CDR2 SNEGSKA (reference sequence).

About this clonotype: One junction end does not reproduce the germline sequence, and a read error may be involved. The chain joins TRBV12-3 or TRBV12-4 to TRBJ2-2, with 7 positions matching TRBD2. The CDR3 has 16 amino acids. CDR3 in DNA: TGTACCAGCAGCAGGAGGACCGGCGGGGGCACCGGGGAGCTGTTTTTT. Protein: CTSSRRTGGGTGELFF.

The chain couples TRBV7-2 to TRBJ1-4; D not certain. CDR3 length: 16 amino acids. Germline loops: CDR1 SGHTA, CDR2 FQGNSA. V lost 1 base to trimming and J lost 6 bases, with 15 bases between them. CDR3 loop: CASSLEVLNDYEKLFF. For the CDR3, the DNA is TGTGCCAGCAGCTTAGAGGTGCTGAATGACTATGAAAAACTGTTTTTT.

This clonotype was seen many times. In nucleotides, the CDR3 is TGCAGCGTTGAGTCGGATTTACCCTACGAGCAGTACTTC. Translating gives CSVESDLPYEQYF. V usage is TRBV29-1 and J usage is TRBJ2-7; D ambiguous. The CDR3 has 13 residues. Trimming stripped 3 bases from V and 2 bases from J, with 11 bases between. CDR1 and CDR2 (germline): SQVTM, ANQGSEA.

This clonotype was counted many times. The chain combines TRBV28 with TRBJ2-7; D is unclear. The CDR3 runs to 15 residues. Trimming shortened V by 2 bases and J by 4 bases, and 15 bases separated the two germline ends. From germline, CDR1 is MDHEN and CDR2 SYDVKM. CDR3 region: CASSLMRSLGYEQYF. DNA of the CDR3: TGTGCCAGCAGTTTAATGCGAAGTTTAGGGTACGAGCAGTACTTC.

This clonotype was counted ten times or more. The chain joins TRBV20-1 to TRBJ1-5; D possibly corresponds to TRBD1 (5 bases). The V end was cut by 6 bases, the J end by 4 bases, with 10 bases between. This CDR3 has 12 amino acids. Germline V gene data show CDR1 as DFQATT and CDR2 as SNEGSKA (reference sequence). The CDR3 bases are TGCAGTGCAGGGGAGAGGAATCAGCCCCAGCATTTT. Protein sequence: CSAGERNQPQHF.

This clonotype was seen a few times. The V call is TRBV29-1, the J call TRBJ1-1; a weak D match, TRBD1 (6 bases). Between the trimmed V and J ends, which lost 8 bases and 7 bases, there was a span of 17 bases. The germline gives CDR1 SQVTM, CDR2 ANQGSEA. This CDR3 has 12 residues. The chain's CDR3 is CSLVGGQSEAFF. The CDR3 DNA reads TGCAGCCTCGTGGGGGGGCAAAGTGAAGCTTTCTTT. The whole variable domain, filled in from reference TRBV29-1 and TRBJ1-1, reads SAVISQKPSRDICQRGTSLTIQCQVDSQVTMMFWYRQQPGQSLTLIATANQGSEATYESGFVIDKFPISRPNLTFSTLTVSNMSPEDSSIYLCSLVGGQSEAFFGQGTRLTVV.

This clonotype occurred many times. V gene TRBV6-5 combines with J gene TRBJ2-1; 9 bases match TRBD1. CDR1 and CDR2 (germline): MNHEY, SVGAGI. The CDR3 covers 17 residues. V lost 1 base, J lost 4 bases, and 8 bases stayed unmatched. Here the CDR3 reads CASSYYPPGTGYNEQFF. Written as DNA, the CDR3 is TGTGCCAGCAGTTACTACCCTCCCGGGACAGGGTACAATGAGCAGTTCTTC.

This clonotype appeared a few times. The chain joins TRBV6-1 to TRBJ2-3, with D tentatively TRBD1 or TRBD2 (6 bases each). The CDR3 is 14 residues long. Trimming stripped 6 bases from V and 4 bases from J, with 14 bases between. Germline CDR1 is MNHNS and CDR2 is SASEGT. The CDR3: CASREGGRPDTQYF. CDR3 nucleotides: TGTGCCAGCAGGGAGGGGGGCAGGCCAGATACGCAGTATTTT.